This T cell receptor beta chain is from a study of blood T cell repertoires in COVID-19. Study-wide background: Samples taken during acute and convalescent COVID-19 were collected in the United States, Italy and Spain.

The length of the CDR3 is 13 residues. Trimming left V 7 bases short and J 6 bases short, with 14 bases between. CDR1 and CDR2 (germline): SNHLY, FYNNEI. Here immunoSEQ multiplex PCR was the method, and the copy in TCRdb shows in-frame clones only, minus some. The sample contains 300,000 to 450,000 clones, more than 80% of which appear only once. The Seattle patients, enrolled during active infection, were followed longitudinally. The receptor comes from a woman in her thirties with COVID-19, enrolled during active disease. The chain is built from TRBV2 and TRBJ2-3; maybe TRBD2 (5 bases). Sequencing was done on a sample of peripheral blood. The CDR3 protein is CASNIAWRDTQYF. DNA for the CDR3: TGTGCCAGCAACATAGCGTGGCGGGATACGCAGTATTTT. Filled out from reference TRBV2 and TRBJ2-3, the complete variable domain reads EPEVTQTPSHQVTQMGQEVILRCVPISNHLYFYWYRQILGQKVEFLVSFYNNEISEKSEIFDDQFSVERPDGSNFTLKIRSTKLEDSAMYFCASNIAWRDTQYFGPGTRLTVL.